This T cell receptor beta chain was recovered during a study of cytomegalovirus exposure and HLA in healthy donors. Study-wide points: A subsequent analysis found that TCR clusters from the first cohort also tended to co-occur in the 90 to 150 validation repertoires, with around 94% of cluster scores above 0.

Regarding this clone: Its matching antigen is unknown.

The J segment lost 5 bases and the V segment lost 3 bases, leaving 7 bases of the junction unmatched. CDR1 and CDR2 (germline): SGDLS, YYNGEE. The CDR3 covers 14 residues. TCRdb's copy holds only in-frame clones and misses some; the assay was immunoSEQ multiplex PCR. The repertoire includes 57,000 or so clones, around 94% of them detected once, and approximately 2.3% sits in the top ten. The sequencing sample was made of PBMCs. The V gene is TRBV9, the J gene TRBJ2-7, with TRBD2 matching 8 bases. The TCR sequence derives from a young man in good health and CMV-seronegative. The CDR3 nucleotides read TGTGCCAGCAGCGAACCGGGACTAGAGAACGAGCAGTACTTC. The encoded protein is CASSEPGLENEQYF.